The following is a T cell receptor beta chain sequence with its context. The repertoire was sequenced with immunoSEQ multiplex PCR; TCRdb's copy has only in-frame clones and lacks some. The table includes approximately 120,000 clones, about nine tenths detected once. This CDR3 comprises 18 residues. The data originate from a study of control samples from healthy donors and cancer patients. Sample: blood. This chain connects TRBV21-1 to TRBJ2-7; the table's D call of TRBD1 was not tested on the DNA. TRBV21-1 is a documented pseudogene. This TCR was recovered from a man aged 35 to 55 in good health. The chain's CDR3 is CASSRTATPLRSSHEQYF. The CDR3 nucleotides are TGTGCCAGCAGTAGGACAGCGACTCCTCTCAGGTCTAGTCACGAGCAGTACTTC.